The entry below gives a single TCR beta chain sequence along with its context. With V trimmed by 3 bases and J by 5 bases, 8 bases remained unmatched. This CDR3 is built from 15 residues. The germline gives CDR1 MNHEY, CDR2 SVGEGT. These data are taken from a study of blood T cell repertoires in COVID-19. Study background: From the United States, Italy and Spain came samples of acute and convalescent COVID-19. Nucleic acid was either cDNA or gDNA, and it came from T cells, B-cell-depleted T cells, or PBMCs.

Authors' analysis steps: Counts of nucleated cells, estimated from reference gene primer amplification, were obtained. TCRdb keeps only in-frame clones here, not all; method: immunoSEQ multiplex PCR. V and J calls plus clone size are reproduced from that table; the DNA served to infer D and trimming. This table holds under 150,000 clones, over 75% found once. The specimen was peripheral blood. V is TRBV6-2 or TRBV6-3 and J is TRBJ2-5; TRBD2 matches 8 bases. The receptor was derived from a man aged 50-59 years with acute or convalescent COVID-19. CDR3 sequence reads: CASSYELAGGETQYF. The CDR3 coding sequence is TGTGCCAGCAGTTATGAGCTAGCGGGCGGGGAGACCCAGTACTTC.